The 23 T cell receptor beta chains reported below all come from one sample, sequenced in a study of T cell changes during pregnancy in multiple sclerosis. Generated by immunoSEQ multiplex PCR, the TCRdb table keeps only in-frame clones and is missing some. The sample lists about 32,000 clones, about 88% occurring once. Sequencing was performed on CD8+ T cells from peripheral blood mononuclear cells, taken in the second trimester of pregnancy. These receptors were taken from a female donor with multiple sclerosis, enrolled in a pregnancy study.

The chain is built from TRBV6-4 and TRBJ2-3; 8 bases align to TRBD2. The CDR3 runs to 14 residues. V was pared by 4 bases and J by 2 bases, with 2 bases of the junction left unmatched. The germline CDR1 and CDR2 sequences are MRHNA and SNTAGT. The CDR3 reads CASSAGGPTDTQYF. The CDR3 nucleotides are TGTGCCAGCAGTGCGGGAGGGCCCACAGATACGCAGTATTTT.

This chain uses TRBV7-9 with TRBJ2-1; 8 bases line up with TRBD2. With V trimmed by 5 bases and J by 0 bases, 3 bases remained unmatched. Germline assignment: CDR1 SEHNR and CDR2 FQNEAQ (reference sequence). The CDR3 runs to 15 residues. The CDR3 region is CASSSGGGSYNEQFF. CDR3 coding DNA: TGTGCCAGCAGCAGCGGGGGCGGCTCCTACAATGAGCAGTTCTTC. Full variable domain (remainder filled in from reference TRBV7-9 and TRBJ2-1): DTGVSQNPRHKITKRGQNVTFRCDPISEHNRLYWYRQTLGQGPEFLTYFQNEAQLEKSRLLSDRFSAERPKGSFSTLEIQRTEQGDSAMYLCASSSGGGSYNEQFFGPGTRLTVL.

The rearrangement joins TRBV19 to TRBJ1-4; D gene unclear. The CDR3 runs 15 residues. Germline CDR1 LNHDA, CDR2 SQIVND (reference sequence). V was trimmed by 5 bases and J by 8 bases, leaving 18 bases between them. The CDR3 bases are TGTGCCAGTAGTGAGTCGGACTTCCCGGCAGAAAAACTGTTTTTT. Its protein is CASSESDFPAEKLFF.

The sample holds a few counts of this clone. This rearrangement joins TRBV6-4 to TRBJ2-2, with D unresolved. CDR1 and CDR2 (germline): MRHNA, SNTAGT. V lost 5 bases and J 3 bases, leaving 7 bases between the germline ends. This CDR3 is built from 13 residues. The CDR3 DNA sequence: TGTGCCAGCAGTCACCGGGACACCGGGGAGCTGTTTTTT. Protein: CASSHRDTGELFF.

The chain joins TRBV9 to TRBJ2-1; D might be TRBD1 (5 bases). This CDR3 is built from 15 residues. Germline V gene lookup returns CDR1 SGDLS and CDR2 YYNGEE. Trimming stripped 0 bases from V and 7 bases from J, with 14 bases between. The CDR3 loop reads CASSVGGGFVNEQFF. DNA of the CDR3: TGTGCCAGCAGCGTAGGGGGCGGATTTGTTAATGAGCAGTTCTTC. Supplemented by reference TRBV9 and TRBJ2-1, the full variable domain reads DSGVTQTPKHLITATGQRVTLRCSPRSGDLSVYWYQQSLDQGLQFLIQYYNGEERAKGNILERFSAQQFPDLHSELNLSSLELGDSALYFCASSVGGGFVNEQFFGPGTRLTVL.

The CDR3 sequence: CASSTPTSGGETQYF. The CDR3 DNA is TGTGCCAGTAGTACCCCGACTAGCGGGGGAGAGACCCAGTACTTC. The V call is TRBV19, the J call TRBJ2-5; 12 nucleotides align to TRBD2. Per the germline V gene, CDR1 is LNHDA and CDR2 is SQIVND (reference sequence). This CDR3 has 15 residues. Unmatched junction bases numbered 4, after V lost 4 bases and J lost 4 bases.

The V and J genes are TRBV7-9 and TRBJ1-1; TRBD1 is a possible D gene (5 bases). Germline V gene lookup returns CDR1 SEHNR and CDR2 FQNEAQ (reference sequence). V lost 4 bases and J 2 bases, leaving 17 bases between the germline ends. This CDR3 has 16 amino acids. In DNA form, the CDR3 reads TGTGCCAGCAGCTCCCCCTCGACAGATACAAACACTGAAGCTTTCTTT. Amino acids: CASSSPSTDTNTEAFF.

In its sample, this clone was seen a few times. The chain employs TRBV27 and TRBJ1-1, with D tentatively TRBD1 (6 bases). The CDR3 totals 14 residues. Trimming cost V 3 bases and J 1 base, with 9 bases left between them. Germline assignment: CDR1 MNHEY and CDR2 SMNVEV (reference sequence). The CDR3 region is CASSFGGQNTEAFF. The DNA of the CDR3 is TGTGCCAGCAGTTTTGGGGGACAGAACACTGAAGCTTTCTTT.

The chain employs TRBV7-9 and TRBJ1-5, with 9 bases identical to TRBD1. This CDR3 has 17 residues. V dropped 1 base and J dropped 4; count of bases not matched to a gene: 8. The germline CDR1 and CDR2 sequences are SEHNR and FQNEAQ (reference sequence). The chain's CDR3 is CASSLVVSGTGNQPQHF. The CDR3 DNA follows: TGTGCCAGCAGCTTAGTAGTATCAGGGACAGGGAATCAGCCCCAGCATTTT.

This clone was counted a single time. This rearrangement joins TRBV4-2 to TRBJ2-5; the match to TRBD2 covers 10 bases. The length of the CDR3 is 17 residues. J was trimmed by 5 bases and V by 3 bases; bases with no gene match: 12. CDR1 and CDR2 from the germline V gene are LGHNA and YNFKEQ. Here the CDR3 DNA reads TGTGCCAGCAGCCATAAAAGTTTGAGCGGGGGGGTGGAGACCCAGTACTTC. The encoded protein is CASSHKSLSGGVETQYF.

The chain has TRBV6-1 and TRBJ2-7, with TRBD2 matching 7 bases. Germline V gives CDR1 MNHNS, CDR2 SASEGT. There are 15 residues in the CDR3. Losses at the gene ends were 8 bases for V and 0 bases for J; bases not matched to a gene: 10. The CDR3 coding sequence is TGTGCCAGCGCTCAGAGGGACTACCCCTCCTACGAGCAGTACTTC. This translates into CASAQRDYPSYEQYF.

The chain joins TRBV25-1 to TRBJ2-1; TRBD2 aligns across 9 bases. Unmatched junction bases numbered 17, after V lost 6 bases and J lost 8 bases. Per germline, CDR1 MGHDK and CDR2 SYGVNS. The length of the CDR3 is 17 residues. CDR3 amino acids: CASSDLSTSGLRDEQFF. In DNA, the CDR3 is TGTGCCAGCAGCGACTTGTCGACTAGCGGCCTTAGGGATGAGCAGTTCTTC.

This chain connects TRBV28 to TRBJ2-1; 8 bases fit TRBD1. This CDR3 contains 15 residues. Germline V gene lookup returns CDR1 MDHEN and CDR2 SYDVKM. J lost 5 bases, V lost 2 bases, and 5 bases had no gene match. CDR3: CASSLRQGWDNEQFF. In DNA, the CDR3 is TGTGCCAGCAGTTTAAGACAGGGGTGGGACAATGAGCAGTTCTTC. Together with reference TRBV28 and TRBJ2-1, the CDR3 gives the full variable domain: DVKVTQSSRYLVKRTGEKVFLECVQDMDHENMFWYRQDPGLGLRLIYFSYDVKMKEKGDIPEGYSVSREKKERFSLILESASTNQTSMYLCASSLRQGWDNEQFFGPGTRLTVL.

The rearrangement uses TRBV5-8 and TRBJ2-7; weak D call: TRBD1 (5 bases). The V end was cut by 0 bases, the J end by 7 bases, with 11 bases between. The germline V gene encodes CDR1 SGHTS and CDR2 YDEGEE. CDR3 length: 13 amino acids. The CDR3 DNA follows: TGTGCCAGCAGCTTGGGCAGGGTTAGGGAGCAGTACTTC. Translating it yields CASSLGRVREQYF.

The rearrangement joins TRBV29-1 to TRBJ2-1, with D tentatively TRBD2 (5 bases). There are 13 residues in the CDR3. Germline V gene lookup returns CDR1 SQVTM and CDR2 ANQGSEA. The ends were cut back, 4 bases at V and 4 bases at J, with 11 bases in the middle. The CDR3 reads CSVGGGEYNEQFF. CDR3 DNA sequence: TGCAGCGTTGGCGGAGGAGAGTACAATGAGCAGTTCTTC.

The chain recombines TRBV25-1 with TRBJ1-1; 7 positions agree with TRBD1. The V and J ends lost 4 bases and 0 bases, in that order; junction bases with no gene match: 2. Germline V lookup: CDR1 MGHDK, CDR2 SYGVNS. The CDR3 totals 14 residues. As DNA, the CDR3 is TGTGCCAGCAGTGTGACAGGGCTGAACACTGAAGCTTTCTTT. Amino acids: CASSVTGLNTEAFF. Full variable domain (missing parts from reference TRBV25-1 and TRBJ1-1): EADIYQTPRYLVIGTGKKITLECSQTMGHDKMYWYQQDPGMELHLIHYSYGVNSTEKGDLSSESTVSRIRTEHFPLTLESARPSHTSQYLCASSVTGLNTEAFFGQGTRLTVV.

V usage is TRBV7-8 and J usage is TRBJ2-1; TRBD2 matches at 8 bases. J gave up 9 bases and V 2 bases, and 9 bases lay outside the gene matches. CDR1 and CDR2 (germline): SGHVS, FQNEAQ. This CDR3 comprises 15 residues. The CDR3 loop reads CASSLFTSGQPEQFF. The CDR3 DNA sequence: TGTGCCAGCAGCTTATTCACTAGCGGACAACCTGAGCAGTTCTTC.

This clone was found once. The CDR3 DNA sequence: TGTGCCAGCAGCCCCAGGACAGGGACGGGGTATGGCTACACCTTC. Translation gives CASSPRTGTGYGYTF. The chain recombines TRBV7-9 with TRBJ1-2; 8 nucleotides match TRBD1. Germline assignment: CDR1 SEHNR and CDR2 FQNEAQ (reference sequence). The junction had 10 bases not matched to a gene; V was cut back by 5 bases and J by 5 bases. The CDR3 is 15 residues long.

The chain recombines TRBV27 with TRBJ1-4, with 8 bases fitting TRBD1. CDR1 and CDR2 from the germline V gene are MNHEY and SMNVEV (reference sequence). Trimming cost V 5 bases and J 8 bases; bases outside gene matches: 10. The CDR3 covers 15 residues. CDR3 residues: CASSTRTGKAEKLFF. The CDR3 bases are TGTGCCAGCAGTACCCGGACAGGGAAGGCCGAAAAACTGTTTTTT.

The CDR3 spells CASSRDRGPEQYF. The CDR3 region has the DNA TGTGCCAGCAGCAGGGACAGGGGACCCGAGCAGTACTTC. This chain links TRBV6-5 with TRBJ2-7; 10 nucleotides align to TRBD1. CDR1 is MNHEY and CDR2 is SVGAGI in the germline V gene. With V trimmed by 6 bases and J by 6 bases, 5 bases remained unmatched. This CDR3 is built from 13 residues.

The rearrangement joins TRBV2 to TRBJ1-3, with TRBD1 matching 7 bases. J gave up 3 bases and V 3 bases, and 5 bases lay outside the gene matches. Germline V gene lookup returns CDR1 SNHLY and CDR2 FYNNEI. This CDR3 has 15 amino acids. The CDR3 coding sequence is TGTGCCAGCAGTGACGACAGGGAGTTTGGAAACACCATATATTTT. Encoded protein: CASSDDREFGNTIYF.

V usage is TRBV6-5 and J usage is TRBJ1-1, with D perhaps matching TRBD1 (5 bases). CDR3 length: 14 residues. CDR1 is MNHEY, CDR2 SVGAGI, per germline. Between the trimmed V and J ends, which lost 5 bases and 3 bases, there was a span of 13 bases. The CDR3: CASSRTGEDTEAFF. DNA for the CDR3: TGTGCCAGCAGTAGGACGGGGGAGGACACTGAAGCTTTCTTT.

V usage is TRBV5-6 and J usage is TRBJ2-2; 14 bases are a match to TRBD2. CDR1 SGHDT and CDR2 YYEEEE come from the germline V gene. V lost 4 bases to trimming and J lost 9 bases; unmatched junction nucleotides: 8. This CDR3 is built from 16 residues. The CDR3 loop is CASSGGTSGRERELFF. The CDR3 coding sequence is TGTGCCAGCAGCGGGGGGACTAGCGGGAGAGAAAGGGAGCTGTTTTTT.